The next 31 T cell receptor beta chains were all read from a single sample in a study of T cell changes during pregnancy in multiple sclerosis. Sequencing was performed with immunoSEQ multiplex PCR; in TCRdb, only in-frame clones are kept and a portion is missing. This sample carries about 68,000 clones, roughly nine tenths of them seen once, and the ten largest clones take around 1.4%. This specimen was peripheral blood, taken in the third trimester of pregnancy. These TCRs come from a female donor with multiple sclerosis, enrolled in a pregnancy study.

This chain links TRBV7-9 with TRBJ2-3; 7 bases fit TRBD2. CDR1 is SEHNR, CDR2 FQNEAQ, per germline (reference sequence). The length of the CDR3 is 17 residues. The J segment lost 0 bases and the V segment lost 5 bases, leaving 11 bases of the junction unmatched. The CDR3 here is CASSGRRGGGSTDTQYF. DNA of the CDR3: TGTGCCAGCAGCGGCAGACGAGGCGGGGGTAGCACAGATACGCAGTATTTT.

This sequence joins TRBV19 and TRBJ2-7; D is unresolved. CDR1 LNHDA and CDR2 SQIVND come from the germline V gene (reference sequence). Trimming removed 0 bases at V and 3 bases at J, with 9 bases between. The length of the CDR3 is 14 residues. The CDR3 nucleotides read TGTGCCAGTAGTATAGATATAAACGGCTACGAGCAGTACTTC. This codes for CASSIDINGYEQYF.

The rearrangement joins TRBV27 to TRBJ1-5; D uncertain. In germline, CDR1 is MNHEY, CDR2 SMNVEV (reference sequence). This CDR3 contains 13 residues. Trimming cost V 4 bases and J 7 bases, with 11 bases left between them. The CDR3 DNA reads TGTGCCAGCAGTTACGGGAGGTTGCAGCCCCAGCATTTT. It encodes CASSYGRLQPQHF.

This clone was seen a handful of times. V and J are TRBV7-2 and TRBJ2-4; 10 nucleotides line up with TRBD2. This CDR3 contains 15 residues. With 5 bases clipped from V and 3 bases from J, the junction kept 4 bases outside the gene matches. CDR1 and CDR2 from the germline V gene are SGHTA and FQGNSA. DNA for the CDR3: TGTGCCAGCAGCAGCGGGACTAGCGACAAAAACATTCAGTACTTC. This gives the protein CASSSGTSDKNIQYF.

V usage is TRBV6-5 and J usage is TRBJ2-2; D is undetermined. The CDR3 is 12 residues long. The germline CDR1 and CDR2 sequences are MNHEY and SVGAGI. Between the trimmed V and J ends, which lost 6 bases and 5 bases, there was a span of 7 bases. CDR3: CASSLSTGELFF. In DNA form, the CDR3 reads TGTGCCAGCAGCCTGAGTACCGGGGAGCTGTTTTTT.

This sequence joins TRBV7-9 and TRBJ1-1; a weak D match, TRBD1 (5 bases). CDR3 length: 14 amino acids. Per the germline V gene, CDR1 is SEHNR and CDR2 is FQNEAQ (reference sequence). Trimming shortened V by 4 bases and J by 1 base, and 10 bases separated the two germline ends. The CDR3 reads CASSYIGQNTEAFF. For the CDR3, the DNA is TGTGCCAGCAGCTACATAGGACAGAACACTGAAGCTTTCTTT. Combining the CDR3 with reference TRBV7-9 and TRBJ1-1 gives the whole variable domain DTGVSQNPRHKITKRGQNVTFRCDPISEHNRLYWYRQTLGQGPEFLTYFQNEAQLEKSRLLSDRFSAERPKGSFSTLEIQRTEQGDSAMYLCASSYIGQNTEAFFGQGTRLTVV.

CDR3 sequence reads: CASSQTGEANQPQHF. The DNA of the CDR3 is TGTGCCAGCTCACAAACAGGGGAGGCCAATCAGCCCCAGCATTTT. The chain has TRBV18 and TRBJ1-5; TRBD1 aligns across 7 bases. CDR3 length: 15 amino acids. V gave up 4 bases and J gave up 3 bases; unmatched junction bases: 6. The V gene's germline CDR1 is KGHSH and CDR2 LQKENI.

The chain employs TRBV5-4 and TRBJ1-2; 7 nucleotides align to TRBD1. Germline trimming cut 3 bases from V and 8 bases from J; bases unmatched to any gene: 10. This CDR3 comprises 14 residues. CDR1 and CDR2 (germline): SGHNT, YYREEE (reference sequence). In DNA form, the CDR3 reads TGTGCCAGCAGCTGGCAGGACAGGACGGGAGGCTACACCTTC. This gives the protein CASSWQDRTGGYTF.

The chain carries TRBV5-5 and TRBJ1-4; D unclear. This CDR3 comprises 15 residues. Germline V lookup: CDR1 SGHKS, CDR2 YYEKEE (reference sequence). The V and J ends lost 1 base and 10 bases respectively, with 17 bases between them. CDR3 bases: TGTGCCAGCAGCTTGTTAAGTGAAGGTAGCGGAAAACTGTTTTTT. As protein: CASSLLSEGSGKLFF. Combining the CDR3 with reference TRBV5-5 and TRBJ1-4 gives the whole variable domain DAGVTQSPTHLIKTRGQQVTLRCSPISGHKSVSWYQQVLGQGPQFIFQYYEKEERGRGNFPDRFSARQFPNYSSELNVNALLLGDSALYLCASSLLSEGSGKLFFGSGTQLSVL.

The rearrangement joins TRBV10-1 to TRBJ2-3, with D maybe TRBD1 (6 bases). Looked up from germline, CDR1 is WNHNN and CDR2 is SYGVQD (reference sequence). V dropped 3 bases and J dropped 0 bases, with 10 bases sitting between them. The CDR3 covers 15 residues. The CDR3 DNA sequence: TGCGCCAGCAGTGATACGGGACATAGCACAGATACGCAGTATTTT. This encodes CASSDTGHSTDTQYF.

The rearrangement joins TRBV4-3 to TRBJ1-2; unclear D gene. CDR1 and CDR2 from the germline V gene are LGHNA and YSLEER. There are 14 residues in the CDR3. Trimming removed 1 base at V and 6 bases at J, with 12 bases between. CDR3 amino acids: CASSQGWARDGYTF. The CDR3 DNA is TGCGCCAGCAGCCAAGGGTGGGCGAGAGATGGCTACACCTTC.

CDR3 coding DNA: TGTGCCAAAGGACAACCCATGGCAACCTACAATGAGCAGTTCTTC. Its protein is CAKGQPMATYNEQFF. The chain recombines TRBV13 with TRBJ2-1; possible D gene TRBD1, 5 bases. The CDR3 is made up of 15 amino acids. Trimming left V 10 bases short and J 2 bases short, with 18 bases between. Germline V gene data show CDR1 as PRHDT and CDR2 as FYEKMQ (reference sequence).

The chain is built from TRBV5-1 and TRBJ2-7; a possible D gene is TRBD2 (5 bases). Germline assignment: CDR1 SGHRS and CDR2 YFSETQ. Deletions cut 0 bases from V and 0 bases from J, with 13 bases between. The CDR3 loop spans 16 amino acids. CDR3 region: CASSLDSDGDSYEQYF. CDR3 in DNA: TGCGCCAGCAGCTTGGATTCGGACGGGGACTCCTACGAGCAGTACTTC.

This chain joins TRBV29-1 and TRBJ2-2, with D possibly being TRBD1 (5 bases). This CDR3 has 12 amino acids. Between the trimmed V and J ends, which lost 5 bases and 1 base, there was a span of 5 bases. Germline lookup yields CDR1 SQVTM and CDR2 ANQGSEA. CDR3 loop: CSVQGNTGELFF. The CDR3 DNA is TGCAGCGTTCAGGGGAACACCGGGGAGCTGTTTTTT.

This chain connects TRBV6-1 to TRBJ1-4; 7 bases line up with TRBD1. After removal of 3 bases from V and 0 bases from J, the junction contained 4 bases not matched to a gene. The length of the CDR3 is 16 residues. From germline, CDR1 is MNHNS and CDR2 SASEGT. In nucleotides, the CDR3 is TGTGCCAGCAGTGATGACAGGGAGGCAACTAATGAAAAACTGTTTTTT. It translates to CASSDDREATNEKLFF.

The chain links TRBV11-2 to TRBJ2-2, with 7 bases lining up with TRBD2. The V gene's germline CDR1 is SGHAT and CDR2 FQNNGV. The CDR3 contains 16 residues. Unmatched junction bases numbered 10, after V lost 5 bases and J lost 4 bases. As DNA, the CDR3 is TGTGCCAGCAGCCCATCATGGCGGGGGATCACCGGGGAGCTGTTTTTT. It is translated as CASSPSWRGITGELFF.

V gene TRBV7-2 combines with J gene TRBJ2-3; TRBD2 aligns across 9 bases. J lost 6 bases, V lost 4 bases, and 5 bases had no gene match. The CDR3 consists of 14 residues. Germline V gene lookup returns CDR1 SGHTA and CDR2 FQGNSA. CDR3 sequence: CASSSERGDDTQYF. DNA for the CDR3: TGTGCCAGCAGCTCAGAGCGGGGGGACGATACGCAGTATTTT.

As for this clone: The sample contains more than one DNA sequence encoding this CDR3. The rearrangement joins TRBV2 to TRBJ1-3, with D maybe TRBD1 (6 bases). The CDR3 runs to 14 residues. The germline V gene has CDR1 SNHLY and CDR2 FYNNEI. Trimming took 9 bases from V and 0 from J, leaving 12 bases between them. The CDR3 bases are TGTGCCAGATCGACAGGCGACTCTGGAAACACCATATATTTT. This gives the protein CARSTGDSGNTIYF.

This clone appeared once. The gene calls are TRBV5-1 and TRBJ2-2; 9 bases fit TRBD1. The CDR3 covers 17 residues. The germline CDR1 and CDR2 sequences are SGHRS and YFSETQ. V lost 3 bases and J lost 5; bases outside the gene matches: 11. The CDR3 reads CASSWNSPTGGTGELFF. The CDR3 nucleotides read TGCGCCAGCAGCTGGAACTCCCCGACAGGGGGGACCGGGGAGCTGTTTTTT.

J is TRBJ2-1 and V is TRBV5-6; 9 bases align to TRBD1. With V trimmed by 4 bases and J by 10 bases, 12 bases remained unmatched. Germline values: CDR1 SGHDT, CDR2 YYEEEE. The CDR3 is 15 amino acids. CDR3 DNA: TGTGCCAGCAGCCAAACAAGGACAGGGGTCAGGGAGCAGTTCTTC. Amino acid sequence: CASSQTRTGVREQFF.

The chain couples TRBV4-1 to TRBJ1-2, with 9 nucleotides matching TRBD1. This CDR3 contains 16 residues. CDR1 is MGHRA and CDR2 is YSYEKL in the germline V gene. J gave up 5 bases and V 1 base, and 8 bases lay outside the gene matches. The CDR3 DNA follows: TGCGCCAGCAGCCAAGGCCTTAGAGGGACAGGGTATGGCTACACCTTC. It translates to CASSQGLRGTGYGYTF.

The rearrangement links TRBV6-1 to TRBJ2-1, with TRBD2 matching 12 bases. The CDR3 is 16 amino acids. Germline V gene sequence: CDR1 MNHNS, CDR2 SASEGT. V was clipped by 3 bases and J by 8 bases; unmatched bases: 8. The CDR3 DNA reads TGTGCCAGCAGTGACGAGTCTAGCGGGGGGGTATATGAGCAGTTCTTC. It yields the protein CASSDESSGGVYEQFF.

This sequence joins TRBV6-5 and TRBJ1-5, with D unresolved. The CDR3 covers 12 residues. Germline values: CDR1 MNHEY, CDR2 SVGAGI. The V gene lost 2 bases and the J gene lost 6 bases, with 5 bases spanning the gap. The CDR3 DNA reads as TGTGCCAGCAGTTACCCGGGTCAGCCCCAGCATTTT. Its translation is CASSYPGQPQHF.

This chain uses TRBV4-1 with TRBJ2-5; 9 bases agree with TRBD1. The CDR3 consists of 16 residues. Germline lookup yields CDR1 MGHRA and CDR2 YSYEKL. V shed 4 bases and J 5 bases; nucleotides not matched to a gene: 11. CDR3 coding DNA: TGCGCCAGCAGCCGAGAGTACAGGGGGCGCCGGGAGACCCAGTACTTC. It codes for CASSREYRGRRETQYF.

The J gene is TRBJ2-2, the V gene TRBV6-5; tentative D call: TRBD1 (5 bases). Between the trimmed V and J ends, which lost 0 bases and 7 bases, there was a span of 12 bases. The CDR3 spans 15 residues. Germline V gene data show CDR1 as MNHEY and CDR2 as SVGAGI. The CDR3 region has the DNA TGTGCCAGCAGTTACTCGCGGCAGGGTGGCGGGGAGCTGTTTTTT. This codes for CASSYSRQGGGELFF.

This clone appeared once. The chain links TRBV9 to TRBJ2-3, with D tentatively TRBD1 (5 bases). Germline V lookup: CDR1 SGDLS, CDR2 YYNGEE. V lost 0 bases and J 4 bases, leaving 12 bases between the germline ends. CDR3 length equals 15 residues. The chain's CDR3 is CASSVDRGPPDTQYF. The CDR3 nucleotides read TGTGCCAGCAGCGTAGATAGGGGCCCCCCAGATACGCAGTATTTT.

The rearrangement uses TRBV7-9 and TRBJ1-1; TRBD1 aligns across 7 bases. Germline CDR1 reads SEHNR; CDR2 reads FQNEAQ (reference sequence). The CDR3 consists of 14 residues. J lost 6 bases, V lost 2 bases, and 6 bases had no gene match. The CDR3 here is CASSLWTGDAEAFF. The DNA of the CDR3 is TGTGCCAGCAGCTTATGGACAGGTGATGCTGAAGCTTTCTTT. Using reference TRBV7-9 and TRBJ1-1 for the parts outside the CDR3, the full variable domain is DTGVSQNPRHKITKRGQNVTFRCDPISEHNRLYWYRQTLGQGPEFLTYFQNEAQLEKSRLLSDRFSAERPKGSFSTLEIQRTEQGDSAMYLCASSLWTGDAEAFFGQGTRLTVV.

The chain employs TRBV25-1 and TRBJ2-7, with D maybe TRBD2 (5 bases). The CDR3 covers 14 residues. Trimming cost V 3 bases and J 3 bases, with 12 bases left between them. CDR1 is MGHDK, CDR2 SYGVNS, per germline. The chain's CDR3 is CASSDRAGGYEQYF. Here the CDR3 DNA reads TGTGCCAGCAGTGACCGGGCAGGAGGCTACGAGCAGTACTTC.

The rearrangement uses TRBV10-3 and TRBJ1-1, with 7 bases identical to TRBD1. Per the germline V gene, CDR1 is ENHRY and CDR2 is SYGVKD. This CDR3 has 13 residues. The V and J ends lost 5 bases and 1 base, in that order; junction bases with no gene match: 1. CDR3 residues: CAISRQGNTEAFF. The CDR3 DNA follows: TGTGCCATCAGTCGACAGGGGAACACTGAAGCTTTCTTT.

V usage is TRBV9 and J usage is TRBJ2-1, with D perhaps TRBD2 (5 bases). The V end was cut by 0 bases, the J end by 0 bases, with 13 bases between. Germline V lookup: CDR1 SGDLS, CDR2 YYNGEE. The CDR3 has 17 amino acids. DNA for the CDR3: TGTGCCAGCAGCGTAGTTCCTAGCTCCTACTCCTACAATGAGCAGTTCTTC. Protein: CASSVVPSSYSYNEQFF.

The rearrangement joins TRBV5-4 to TRBJ2-1, with 10 bases lining up with TRBD2. The CDR3 is 14 amino acids. Looked up from germline, CDR1 is SGHNT and CDR2 is YYREEE (reference sequence). V lost 10 bases, J lost 2 bases, and 6 bases stayed unmatched. CDR3 in amino acids: CAPGLAGAYNEQFF. CDR3 DNA: TGTGCCCCGGGGCTAGCGGGAGCCTACAATGAGCAGTTCTTC.